The 21 T cell receptor beta chains in this list originate from one sample, sequenced in a study of blood T cell repertoires in COVID-19. The assay was immunoSEQ multiplex PCR, and TCRdb's table has in-frame clones only and misses some. The table has roughly 250,000 clones, around 87% seen once; the top ten hold over 2%. Sequencing was carried out using PBMCs or T cells enriched from blood (not recorded which). The source of these receptors is a woman between 18 and 29 years old who had recovered from COVID-19.

The gene calls are TRBV2 and TRBJ2-1, with D perhaps matching TRBD2 (5 bases). CDR1 is SNHLY and CDR2 is FYNNEI in the germline V gene. V gave up 6 bases and J gave up 10 bases, with 7 bases separating them. CDR3 length equals 10 residues. CDR3 residues: CASSVAEQFF. CDR3 sequence (DNA): TGTGCCAGCAGCGTAGCGGAGCAGTTCTTC.

V gene TRBV28 combines with J gene TRBJ2-5; 8 bases map to TRBD2. V lost 7 bases, J lost 5 bases, and 9 bases stayed unmatched. The CDR3 length is 14 residues. CDR1 and CDR2 from the germline V gene are MDHEN and SYDVKM. CDR3 DNA sequence: TGTGCCAGCATCCGCTCGGGGGGGCGGGAGACCCAGTACTTC. Translating gives CASIRSGGRETQYF.

The chain uses TRBV7-9 and TRBJ2-5; TRBD1 matches at 8 bases. The V gene end was trimmed by 5 bases and the J gene end by 2 bases; junction bases not matched to a gene: 7. CDR3 length: 15 amino acids. Looked up from germline, CDR1 is SEHNR and CDR2 is FQNEAQ (reference sequence). CDR3 sequence (DNA): TGTGCCAGCAGCGCCGGGACAGGAGCTCAAGAGACCCAGTACTTC. It is translated as CASSAGTGAQETQYF.

This chain links TRBV25-1 with TRBJ1-2; D perhaps matches TRBD1 (5 bases). Per germline, CDR1 MGHDK and CDR2 SYGVNS. The length of the CDR3 is 13 residues. The V gene lost 1 base and the J gene lost 8 bases, with 11 bases spanning the gap. As DNA, the CDR3 is TGTGCCAGCAGTGAATTTGGGGCCGGCGGCTACACCTTC. This encodes CASSEFGAGGYTF.

The V and J genes are TRBV28 and TRBJ1-3; D possibly corresponds to TRBD1 (6 bases). The CDR3 runs to 18 residues. V was shortened by 6 bases and J by 2 bases, with 23 bases between the two germline ends. CDR1 and CDR2 (germline): MDHEN, SYDVKM. The CDR3: CASSPTRSQGLAGNTIYF. DNA of the CDR3: TGTGCCAGCAGCCCGACACGCTCACAGGGATTGGCTGGAAACACCATATATTTT.

The chain employs TRBV5-1 and TRBJ2-2; 7 positions agree with TRBD1. Germline V gene sequence: CDR1 SGHRS, CDR2 YFSETQ. V dropped 2 bases and J dropped 0; count of bases not matched to a gene: 1. CDR3 length: 15 residues. CDR3 protein: CASSFGTANTGELFF. DNA for the CDR3: TGCGCCAGCAGCTTCGGGACAGCGAACACCGGGGAGCTGTTTTTT.

This sequence joins TRBV19 and TRBJ1-3, with 7 positions matching TRBD1. CDR3 size: 18 residues. From germline, CDR1 is LNHDA and CDR2 SQIVND (reference sequence). Germline trimming cut 7 bases from V and 0 bases from J; bases unmatched to any gene: 15. As DNA, the CDR3 is TGTGCCAGTAAAGCCGGGACAGCGAGAGACCTCTCTGGAAACACCATATATTTT. Residues: CASKAGTARDLSGNTIYF.

The rearrangement joins TRBV6-4 to TRBJ2-2; D remains ambiguous. V lost 2 bases and J 4 bases, leaving 8 bases between the germline ends. Germline loops: CDR1 MRHNA, CDR2 SNTAGT. The CDR3 runs 14 residues. CDR3 DNA sequence: TGTGCCAGCAGTGACATGGCCTCCACCGGGGAGCTGTTTTTT. Translated: CASSDMASTGELFF.

This clone was detected once. The chain recombines TRBV2 with TRBJ2-2; TRBD1 aligns across 10 bases. J was trimmed by 5 bases and V by 7 bases; bases with no gene match: 4. The CDR3 consists of 14 residues. Germline values: CDR1 SNHLY, CDR2 FYNNEI. CDR3 protein: CASNRDRGTGELFF. CDR3 nucleotides: TGTGCCAGCAACCGGGACAGGGGAACCGGGGAGCTGTTTTTT.

In its sample, this clone was seen once. This chain uses TRBV7-8 with TRBJ2-7; tentative D call: TRBD2 (5 bases). The CDR3 runs to 14 residues. CDR1 and CDR2 from the germline V gene are SGHVS and FQNEAQ. V lost 7 bases and J lost 0, with 13 bases in between. The CDR3 region is CASKKDWNSYEQYF. DNA for the CDR3: TGTGCCAGCAAGAAGGACTGGAACTCCTACGAGCAGTACTTC.

This chain joins TRBV5-1 and TRBJ2-2, with no clear D. The CDR3 runs to 15 residues. Germline CDR1 reads SGHRS; CDR2 reads YFSETQ. Trimming pared 7 bases from V and 1 base from J, leaving 14 bases between. DNA of the CDR3: TGCGCCAGCTTCCTAAGTCCGGGGAACACCGGGGAGCTGTTTTTT. It is translated as CASFLSPGNTGELFF.

The rearrangement uses TRBV7-9 and TRBJ1-4; D uncertain. The CDR3 covers 14 residues. V gave up 5 bases and J gave up 4 bases, with 11 bases separating them. Germline assignment: CDR1 SEHNR and CDR2 FQNEAQ (reference sequence). CDR3 DNA: TGTGCCAGCAGCGCCTCTAGGAGTAATGAAAAACTGTTTTTT. Translating gives CASSASRSNEKLFF.

This sequence joins TRBV19 and TRBJ1-1, with D perhaps TRBD1 (5 bases). V was cut by 7 bases and J by 5 bases, with 20 bases left in between. This CDR3 spans 15 amino acids. The germline V gene encodes CDR1 LNHDA and CDR2 SQIVND (reference sequence). CDR3 nucleotide sequence: TGTGCCAGTAATGATGGGGCGCCGGGTTGGACTGAAGCTTTCTTT. The encoded protein is CASNDGAPGWTEAFF.

This chain's CDR3 is CASSVTSDTGELFF. As DNA, the CDR3 is TGTGCCAGCAGCGTAACTAGTGATACCGGGGAGCTGTTTTTT. J is TRBJ2-2 and V is TRBV9, with D tentatively TRBD2 (5 bases). The CDR3 is 14 residues long. Deletions cut 1 base from V and 5 bases from J, with 9 bases between. The germline V gene encodes CDR1 SGDLS and CDR2 YYNGEE.

V usage is TRBV10-1 and J usage is TRBJ2-5, with a possible D match to TRBD1 (6 bases). V was shortened by 8 bases and J by 4 bases, with 14 bases between the two germline ends. CDR1 is WNHNN, CDR2 SYGVQD, per germline (reference sequence). The CDR3 contains 13 residues. CDR3 amino acids: CASGPGGGETQYF. Here the CDR3 DNA reads TGCGCCAGCGGCCCTGGGGGCGGAGAGACCCAGTACTTC.

The CDR3 region is CASSIGLSFRTDTQYF. CDR3 bases: TGCGCCAGCAGCATTGGACTATCCTTTCGCACAGATACGCAGTATTTT. The rearrangement joins TRBV5-1 to TRBJ2-3; the D gene is possibly TRBD2 (6 bases). V was shortened by 4 bases and J by 1 base, with 16 bases between the two germline ends. Germline V gives CDR1 SGHRS, CDR2 YFSETQ. The length of the CDR3 is 16 residues.

A few counts support this clone. The chain links TRBV10-1 to TRBJ1-5; D is uncertain. CDR1 WNHNN and CDR2 SYGVQD come from the germline V gene (reference sequence). The CDR3 has 16 amino acids. V lost 2 bases and J 0 bases, leaving 11 bases between the germline ends. The CDR3, as DNA: TGCGCCAGCAGTGAGGCCCCCGCGGATAGCAATCAGCCCCAGCATTTT. This gives the protein CASSEAPADSNQPQHF.

This clone was counted a single time. V gene TRBV5-1 combines with J gene TRBJ1-2; 10 bases agree with TRBD1. This CDR3 has 15 amino acids. Germline V CDR1 and CDR2: SGHRS, YFSETQ. Unmatched junction bases numbered 5, after V lost 2 bases and J lost 4 bases. The CDR3 nucleotides read TGCGCCAGCAGCTTCGGGACAGGGGCTTCCTATGGCTACACCTTC. Protein product: CASSFGTGASYGYTF.

The genes are TRBV5-6 and TRBJ2-2, with TRBD1 identical over 9 bases. The V and J ends lost 1 base and 3 bases, in that order; junction bases with no gene match: 10. Per the germline V gene, CDR1 is SGHDT and CDR2 is YYEEEE. The CDR3 runs 18 residues. CDR3 sequence reads: CASSLPRTGVRYTGELFF. CDR3 DNA: TGTGCCAGCAGCTTGCCCCGGACAGGGGTCCGTTACACCGGGGAGCTGTTTTTT.

The rearrangement links TRBV5-1 to TRBJ2-5; TRBD2 agrees at 10 bases. The length of the CDR3 is 14 residues. The V gene's germline CDR1 is SGHRS and CDR2 YFSETQ. The J segment lost 2 bases and the V segment lost 3 bases, leaving 1 base of the junction unmatched. CDR3 in DNA: TGCGCCAGCAGCTCGACTAGCGGGCAAGAGACCCAGTACTTC. Its protein product is CASSSTSGQETQYF.

The chain carries TRBV6-5 and TRBJ1-5; TRBD1 is a possible D gene (5 bases). Germline CDR1 MNHEY, CDR2 SVGAGI. Trimming left V 8 bases short and J 5 bases short, with 13 bases between. The CDR3 is 13 amino acids. The CDR3 DNA is TGTGCCAGCGGGGTTCAGGGTCATCAGCCCCAGCATTTT. Protein: CASGVQGHQPQHF.